The 5 T cell receptor beta chains listed next were all sequenced from one sample in a study of resident and recirculating memory T cells in vitiligo. Sequenced by immunoSEQ multiplex PCR; TCRdb stores in-frame clones only, minus some. Here the sample spans about 76,000 clones, 92% being singletons. Material for sequencing was blood. Every receptor here comes from a male donor with vitiligo.

This chain connects TRBV27 to TRBJ2-7; possibly TRBD2 for D (6 bases). CDR3 size: 15 residues. The V and J ends lost 5 bases and 0 bases respectively, with 14 bases between them. Germline CDR1 MNHEY, CDR2 SMNVEV (reference sequence). Here the CDR3 DNA reads TGTGCCAGCAGTCTCATTGCGGGACGCTCCTACGAGCAGTACTTC. It specifies CASSLIAGRSYEQYF.

On this clone: The CDR3 end shows no conserved phenylalanine or tryptophan, and so a read error is likely. As DNA, the CDR3 is TGTGCCTGGAGTGTCCCGGGGGGGACTGAAGCTTTCCCT. This translates into CAWSVPGGTEAFP. J is TRBJ1-1 and V is TRBV30; maybe TRBD1 (5 bases). Germline V gene sequence: CDR1 GTSNPN, CDR2 SVGIG (reference sequence). V shed 0 bases and J shed 5 bases, with 10 bases lying between them. The CDR3 consists of 13 residues.

The chain combines TRBV27 with TRBJ2-1; perhaps TRBD2 as D (5 bases). The V and J ends lost 4 bases and 2 bases respectively, with 9 bases between them. Germline CDR1 is MNHEY and CDR2 is SMNVEV (reference sequence). The CDR3 spans 14 residues. CDR3 region: CASSSGSPYNEQFF. CDR3 DNA sequence: TGTGCCAGCAGTTCGGGGAGCCCCTACAATGAGCAGTTCTTC.

The chain uses TRBV28 and TRBJ2-7, with 7 bases matching TRBD1. Germline trimming cut 3 bases from V and 2 bases from J; bases unmatched to any gene: 7. The CDR3 runs 15 residues. Germline CDR1 is MDHEN and CDR2 is SYDVKM. CDR3 nucleotide sequence: TGTGCCAGCAGTTTTGCGAGGGGGCGCACCTACGAGCAGTACTTC. This sequence encodes CASSFARGRTYEQYF.

The V call is TRBV1, the J call TRBJ2-5; TRBD1 reflects the table's D call only, with no check against the DNA. TRBV1 is flagged as a pseudogene. The CDR3 is made up of 15 amino acids. The CDR3 is CTSTSSRDREETQYF. CDR3 nucleotide sequence: TGCACCAGCACCTCGAGCCGGGACAGGGAGGAGACCCAGTACTTC.